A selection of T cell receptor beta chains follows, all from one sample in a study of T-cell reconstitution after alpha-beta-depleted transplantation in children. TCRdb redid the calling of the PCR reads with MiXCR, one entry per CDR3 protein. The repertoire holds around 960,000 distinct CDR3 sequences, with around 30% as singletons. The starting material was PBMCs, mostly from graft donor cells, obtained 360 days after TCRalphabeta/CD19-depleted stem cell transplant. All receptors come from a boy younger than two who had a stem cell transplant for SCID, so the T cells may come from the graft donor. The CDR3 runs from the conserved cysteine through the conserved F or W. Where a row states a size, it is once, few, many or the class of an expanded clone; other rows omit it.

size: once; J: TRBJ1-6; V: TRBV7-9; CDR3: CASSLATGSSYNSPLHF
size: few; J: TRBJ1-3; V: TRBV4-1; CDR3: CASSQALQGTGNTIYF
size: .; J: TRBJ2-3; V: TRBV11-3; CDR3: CASSPGGIRGGDTQYF
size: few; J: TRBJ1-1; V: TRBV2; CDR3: CASTDYSHTEAFF
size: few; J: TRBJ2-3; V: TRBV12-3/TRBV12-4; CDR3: CASSLIASRGARDTQYF
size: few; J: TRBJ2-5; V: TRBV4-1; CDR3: CASSQGTGETQYF
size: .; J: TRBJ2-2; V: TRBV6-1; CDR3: CASSRSLAAEGTGELFF
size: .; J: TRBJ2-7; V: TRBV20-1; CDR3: CSAQDSLGYEQYF
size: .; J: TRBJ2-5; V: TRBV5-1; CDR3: CASSFDRGRGGGETQYF
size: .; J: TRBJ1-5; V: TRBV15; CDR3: CATSILGLGNQPQHF
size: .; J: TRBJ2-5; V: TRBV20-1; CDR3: CSAPPSGGATQYF
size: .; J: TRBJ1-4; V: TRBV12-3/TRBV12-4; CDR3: CASSLRLGQGDEKLFF
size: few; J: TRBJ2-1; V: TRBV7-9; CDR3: CASSGQFLWTYNEQFF
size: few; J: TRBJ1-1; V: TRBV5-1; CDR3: CASRSRELPNTEAFF
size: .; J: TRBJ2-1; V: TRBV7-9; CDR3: CASSLVSPRGTVNEQFF
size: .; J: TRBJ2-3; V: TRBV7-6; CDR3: CASSSRLGRGGPATDTQYF
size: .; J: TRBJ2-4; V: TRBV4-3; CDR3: CASSQDPGQDVDIQYF
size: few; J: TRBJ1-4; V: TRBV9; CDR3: CASSVGSRDDEEKLFF
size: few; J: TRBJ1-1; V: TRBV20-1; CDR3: CSARGPRTVTTEAFF
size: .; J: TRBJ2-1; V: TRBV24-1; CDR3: CATSDPKRGGRQGNQGEQFF
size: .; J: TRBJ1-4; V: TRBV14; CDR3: CASSQDSPFYPGTANEKLFF
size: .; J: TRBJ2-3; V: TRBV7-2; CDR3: CASSLGGTNEYF
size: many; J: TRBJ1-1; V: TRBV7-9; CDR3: CASSRVGQGQGEAFF
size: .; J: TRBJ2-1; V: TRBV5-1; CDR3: CASSLLAGGSVYNEQFF
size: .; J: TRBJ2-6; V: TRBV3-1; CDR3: CASSLSGTGLTGANVLTF
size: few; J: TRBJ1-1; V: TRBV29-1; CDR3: CSVVGQPMNTEAFF
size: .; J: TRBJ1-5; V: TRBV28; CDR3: CASSSSGTDNQPQHF
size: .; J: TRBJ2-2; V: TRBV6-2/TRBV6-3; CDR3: CASSYLARRSSNTGELFF
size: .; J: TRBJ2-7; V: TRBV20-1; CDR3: CSAIPSGDPDEQYF
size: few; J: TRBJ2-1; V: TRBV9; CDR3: CASSVGGLVYNEQFF
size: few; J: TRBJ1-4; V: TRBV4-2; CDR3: CASSSGQNNEKLFF
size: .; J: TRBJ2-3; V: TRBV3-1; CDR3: CASSQEVKSADTQYF
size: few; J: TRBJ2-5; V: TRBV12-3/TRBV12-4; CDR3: CASSSLAGAEETQYF
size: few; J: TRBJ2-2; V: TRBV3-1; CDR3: CASSKPGQGHTGELFF
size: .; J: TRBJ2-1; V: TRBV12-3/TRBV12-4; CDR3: CASSLAGDYNEQFF
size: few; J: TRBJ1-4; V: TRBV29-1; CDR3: CSVEDRPNEKLFF
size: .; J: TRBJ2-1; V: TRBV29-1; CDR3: CSASRGQLTLYNEQFF
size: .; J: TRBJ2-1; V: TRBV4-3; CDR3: CASSQENPGGWDNEQFF
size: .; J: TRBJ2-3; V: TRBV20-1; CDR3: CSAEAGGSTDTQYF
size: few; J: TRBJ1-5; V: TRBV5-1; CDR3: CASSSEGASNQPQHF
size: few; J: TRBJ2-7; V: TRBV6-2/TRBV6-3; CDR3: CASSSRLFYEQYF
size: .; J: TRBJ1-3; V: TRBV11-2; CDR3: CASSLSGGHSLAPLLEYF